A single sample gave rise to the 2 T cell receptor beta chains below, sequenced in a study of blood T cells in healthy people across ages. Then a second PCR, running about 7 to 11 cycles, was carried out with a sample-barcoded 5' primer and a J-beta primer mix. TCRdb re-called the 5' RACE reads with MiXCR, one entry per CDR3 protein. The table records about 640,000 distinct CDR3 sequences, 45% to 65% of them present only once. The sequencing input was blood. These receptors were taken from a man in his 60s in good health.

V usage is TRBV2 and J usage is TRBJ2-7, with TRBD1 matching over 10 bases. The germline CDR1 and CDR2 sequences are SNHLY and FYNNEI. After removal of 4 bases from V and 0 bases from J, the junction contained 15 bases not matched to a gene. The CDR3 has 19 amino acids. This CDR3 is CASSGGGQGKLLSSYEQYF. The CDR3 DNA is TGTGCCAGCAGTGGGGGGGGACAGGGGAAACTCCTGAGCTCCTACGAGCAGTACTTC.

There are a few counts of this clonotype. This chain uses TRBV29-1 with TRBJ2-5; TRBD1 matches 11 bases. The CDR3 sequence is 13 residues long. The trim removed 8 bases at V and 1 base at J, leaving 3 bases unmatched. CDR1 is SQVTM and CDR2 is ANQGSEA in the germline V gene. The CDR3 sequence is CSLGTGGQETQYF. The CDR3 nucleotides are TGCAGCCTAGGGACAGGGGGCCAAGAGACCCAGTACTTC.